The following is a TCR beta chain sequence with its context. Its antigen is unknown. Each CDR3 protein gets one entry after TCRdb re-called the 5' RACE reads with MiXCR. The table has roughly 540,000 distinct CDR3 sequences, approximately 22% seen once. The data derive from a study of identical twins. General study results and limits: Models, which agreed with sharing between unrelated individuals, nonetheless underestimated the out-of-frame TCR alpha sharing seen in monozygotic twins.

The CDR3 spans 15 residues. Trimming cost V 1 base and J 3 bases, with 10 bases left between them. Germline assignment: CDR1 SGHTA and CDR2 FQGNSA. This sample was also put to use in a study of T cells expressing NK-cell markers. That study reports: Seven sequenced donors out of eight were HCMV-seropositive, one seronegative. Among the experiments, several used an anti-gamma-delta TCR antibody to restrict sorting to alpha-beta TCR T cells.

This receptor was taken from a woman aged 18-29 years in good health. The chain recombines TRBV7-2 with TRBJ2-1; D gene ambiguous. Sequencing was performed on CD4+ T cells sorted from blood. The CDR3 DNA reads as TGTGCCAGCAGCTTAGGGTCTGGGTACTACAATGAGCAGTTCTTC. Encoded protein: CASSLGSGYYNEQFF.